This T cell receptor beta chain was sequenced for a study of regulatory dendritic cells for organ transplantation. Germline CDR1 is SNHLY and CDR2 is FYNNEI. The CDR3 loop spans 13 amino acids. The V end was cut by 7 bases, the J end by 0 bases, with 9 bases between. Measured with immunoSEQ multiplex PCR; TCRdb has only the in-frame clones, and not every one. The data show 30,000 to 45,000 clones, 75% to 95% seen once. The clonotype originates from a human donor in good health. The V call is TRBV2, the J call TRBJ1-1; D gene uncertain. Sample: naive CD8+ T cells from blood. As to subset: CD45RA+ naive T cells. As DNA, the CDR3 is TGTGCCAGCAATAACGGACTGAACACTGAAGCTTTCTTT. As protein: CASNNGLNTEAFF. Together with reference TRBV2 and TRBJ1-1, the CDR3 gives the full variable domain: EPEVTQTPSHQVTQMGQEVILRCVPISNHLYFYWYRQILGQKVEFLVSFYNNEISEKSEIFDDQFSVERPDGSNFTLKIRSTKLEDSAMYFCASNNGLNTEAFFGQGTRLTVV.